Presented here are 24 T cell receptor beta chains from one specimen sequenced in a study of T cell changes during pregnancy in multiple sclerosis. The protocol was immunoSEQ multiplex PCR, while the TCRdb copy is restricted to in-frame clones and leaves out a portion. The sample lists roughly 65,000 clones; roughly 89% were seen once. The sample here was peripheral blood, taken in the third trimester of pregnancy. Receptor source: a female donor in good health, enrolled as a control in a pregnancy study.

In DNA, the CDR3 is TGTGCCAGCAGGGCACAGGGAAATCAGCCCCAGCATTTT. Translated: CASRAQGNQPQHF. The chain is built from TRBV6-5 and TRBJ1-5, with D maybe TRBD1 (6 bases). The germline V gene has CDR1 MNHEY and CDR2 SVGAGI. This CDR3 is 13 amino acids long. Trimming pared 6 bases from V and 4 bases from J, leaving 10 bases between.

The chain links TRBV2 to TRBJ1-2, with no clear D. This CDR3 has 14 amino acids. Trimming took 10 bases from V and 3 from J, leaving 18 bases between them. Per the germline V gene, CDR1 is SNHLY and CDR2 is FYNNEI. In DNA form, the CDR3 reads TGTGCCACATGTGGGCAGACGCCTGACTATGGCTACACCTTC. This codes for CATCGQTPDYGYTF.

This rearrangement joins TRBV19 to TRBJ2-1, with D maybe TRBD1 (6 bases). V gave up 4 bases and J gave up 0 bases, with 7 bases separating them. This CDR3 comprises 14 residues. Germline V gives CDR1 LNHDA, CDR2 SQIVND (reference sequence). CDR3 DNA: TGTGCCAGTAGTAAAGGGGGCTCCTACAATGAGCAGTTCTTC. Encoded protein: CASSKGGSYNEQFF. Full variable domain (missing parts from reference TRBV19 and TRBJ2-1): DGGITQSPKYLFRKEGQNVTLSCEQNLNHDAMYWYRQDPGQGLRLIYYSQIVNDFQKGDIAEGYSVSREKKESFPLTVTSAQKNPTAFYLCASSKGGSYNEQFFGPGTRLTVL.

V gene TRBV9 combines with J gene TRBJ2-2; TRBD1 is a possible D gene (5 bases). Germline-derived CDR1 and CDR2 are SGDLS and YYNGEE. CDR3 length: 15 residues. Between the trimmed V and J ends, which lost 3 bases and 1 base, there was a span of 10 bases. The CDR3 region is CASSAPGQNTGELFF. CDR3 nucleotides: TGTGCCAGCAGCGCACCAGGACAGAACACCGGGGAGCTGTTTTTT.

V gene TRBV30 combines with J gene TRBJ1-6; D perhaps matches TRBD1 (5 bases). Germline V gene data show CDR1 as GTSNPN and CDR2 as SVGIG (reference sequence). The CDR3 length is 16 residues. V shed 4 bases and J shed 0 bases, with 13 bases lying between them. The CDR3 bases are TGTGCCTGGACCATTGGGGCTAGCTCCTATAATTCACCCCTCCACTTT. Protein product: CAWTIGASSYNSPLHF. Full variable domain (rest looked up from reference TRBV30 and TRBJ1-6): SQTIHQWPATLVQPVGSPLSLECTVEGTSNPNLYWYRQAAGRGLQLLFYSVGIGQISSEVPQNLSASRPQDRQFILSSKKLLLSDSGFYLCAWTIGASSYNSPLHFGNGTRLTVT.

V gene TRBV27 combines with J gene TRBJ2-3; tentative D call: TRBD2 (5 bases). Germline CDR1 is MNHEY and CDR2 is SMNVEV (reference sequence). The CDR3 totals 15 residues. V lost 6 bases, J lost 0 bases, and 13 bases lay in between. The CDR3 here is CASSPWERSTDTQYF. The CDR3 nucleotides read TGTGCCAGCAGCCCCTGGGAGCGGAGCACAGATACGCAGTATTTT.

This clone was observed once. The V and J genes are TRBV12-5 and TRBJ2-3; D may be TRBD2 (5 bases). The CDR3 totals 13 residues. CDR1 is LGHNT and CDR2 is FRNRAP in the germline V gene. V dropped 0 bases and J dropped 8 bases, with 9 bases sitting between them. CDR3 protein: CASGLVEAVTQYF. As DNA, the CDR3 is TGTGCTAGTGGTTTGGTAGAAGCGGTTACGCAGTATTTT.

The chain recombines TRBV7-3 with TRBJ2-2; 8 positions match TRBD2. Losses at the gene ends were 6 bases for V and 4 bases for J; bases not matched to a gene: 10. The CDR3 consists of 16 residues. Germline assignment: CDR1 SGHTA and CDR2 FQGTGA. The CDR3 is CASSSRGGQLTGELFF. The CDR3 nucleotides are TGTGCCAGCAGTTCCCGGGGGGGCCAACTCACCGGGGAGCTGTTTTTT.

The rearrangement joins TRBV19 to TRBJ1-5; 9 bases are shared with TRBD1. The CDR3 loop spans 15 amino acids. Losses at the gene ends were 2 bases for V and 8 bases for J; bases not matched to a gene: 7. Germline V gives CDR1 LNHDA, CDR2 SQIVND (reference sequence). CDR3 loop: CASSIWDRDIEPQHF. The CDR3 DNA reads as TGTGCCAGTAGTATATGGGACAGGGATATCGAGCCCCAGCATTTT. The variable domain in full, completed from reference TRBV19 and TRBJ1-5, reads DGGITQSPKYLFRKEGQNVTLSCEQNLNHDAMYWYRQDPGQGLRLIYYSQIVNDFQKGDIAEGYSVSREKKESFPLTVTSAQKNPTAFYLCASSIWDRDIEPQHFGDGTRLSIL.

The chain links TRBV5-1 to TRBJ2-3, with 10 bases aligning to TRBD1. Per the germline V gene, CDR1 is SGHRS and CDR2 is YFSETQ. V gave up 2 bases and J gave up 6 bases; unmatched junction bases: 9. The CDR3 runs 16 residues. The CDR3 loop is CASSLQRQGASDTQYF. CDR3 DNA sequence: TGCGCCAGCAGCTTACAACGACAGGGGGCATCGGATACGCAGTATTTT.

This clone occurred once. The chain carries TRBV18 and TRBJ2-7; D is uncertain. Trimming left V 4 bases short and J 4 bases short, with 14 bases between. This CDR3 contains 14 residues. Germline lookup yields CDR1 KGHSH and CDR2 LQKENI. CDR3: CASSLQPPGYEQYF. The DNA of the CDR3 is TGTGCCAGCTCACTACAGCCCCCAGGTTACGAGCAGTACTTC.

The sample holds one count of this clone. The chain employs TRBV6-6 and TRBJ1-6; 8 bases match TRBD1. The CDR3 length is 15 residues. With 5 bases clipped from V and 10 bases from J, the junction kept 10 bases outside the gene matches. Germline lookup yields CDR1 MNHNY and CDR2 SVGAGI (reference sequence). CDR3 in DNA: TGTGCCAGCAGTCTCCAGGGGGCGCCGGGATCACCCCTCCACTTT. It codes for CASSLQGAPGSPLHF.

The chain is built from TRBV4-3 and TRBJ2-3; 12 positions match TRBD2. The germline V gene has CDR1 LGHNA and CDR2 YSLEER. This CDR3 has 16 amino acids. V lost 4 bases, J lost 2 bases, and 4 bases stayed unmatched. The CDR3 nucleotides read TGCGCCAGCAGCCGCGGACTAGCGGGGTCCACAGATACGCAGTATTTT. Its protein is CASSRGLAGSTDTQYF.

The chain combines TRBV27 with TRBJ1-5; 10 nucleotides align to TRBD1. CDR1 is MNHEY and CDR2 is SMNVEV in the germline V gene (reference sequence). The CDR3 sequence is 14 residues long. V lost 5 bases to trimming and J lost 8 bases; unmatched junction nucleotides: 6. CDR3 bases: TGTGCCAGCAGTCCTGGACAGGGGGGAGAGCCCCAGCATTTT. Its translation is CASSPGQGGEPQHF.

The rearrangement links TRBV19 to TRBJ2-1; 10 positions match TRBD2. The junction had 3 bases not matched to a gene; V was cut back by 3 bases and J by 7 bases. The CDR3 sequence is 14 residues long. The germline V gene has CDR1 LNHDA and CDR2 SQIVND (reference sequence). The CDR3 DNA follows: TGTGCCAGTAGTATCGAGCGGGGGGGGAATGAGCAGTTCTTC. Translated, it gives CASSIERGGNEQFF.

Only one count was recorded for this clone. The V gene is TRBV6-5, the J gene TRBJ1-3; tentatively, D is TRBD1 (6 bases). The germline V gene encodes CDR1 MNHEY and CDR2 SVGAGI. The CDR3 covers 15 residues. The V and J ends lost 2 bases and 0 bases respectively, with 8 bases between them. The CDR3 coding sequence is TGTGCCAGCAGTTACCAGGGGAGCTCTGGAAACACCATATATTTT. Protein product: CASSYQGSSGNTIYF.

The rearrangement uses TRBV4-3 and TRBJ1-6; D gene ambiguous. The V and J ends lost 0 bases and 5 bases respectively, with 11 bases between them. Germline V gene data show CDR1 as LGHNA and CDR2 as YSLEER. This CDR3 is built from 16 residues. CDR3 sequence (DNA): TGCGCCAGCAGCCAAGAGGCCGGGGTTGATAATTCACCCCTCCACTTT. Its translation: CASSQEAGVDNSPLHF.

V gene TRBV15 combines with J gene TRBJ2-4; perhaps TRBD1 as D (5 bases). Germline CDR1 reads LNHNV; CDR2 reads YYDKDF (reference sequence). The CDR3 length is 20 residues. Trimming shortened V by 2 bases and J by 1 base, and 24 bases separated the two germline ends. The CDR3 region has the DNA TGTGCCACCAGCAGAAGGTTGGGGCTCAGCGATGGCAGGGCCAAAAACATTCAGTACTTC. Protein: CATSRRLGLSDGRAKNIQYF.

The chain combines TRBV11-1 with TRBJ1-1, with TRBD1 as a possible D gene (5 bases). This CDR3 has 15 residues. Germline V gene lookup returns CDR1 SGHAT and CDR2 FQDESV (reference sequence). V was trimmed by 1 base and J by 5 bases, leaving 14 bases between them. The CDR3 loop is CASSLGRGAMTEAFF. The CDR3 coding sequence is TGTGCCAGCAGCTTAGGTAGGGGCGCAATGACTGAAGCTTTCTTT.

The chain couples TRBV15 to TRBJ2-7, with 8 bases identical to TRBD1. The V gene end was trimmed by 5 bases and the J gene end by 3 bases; junction bases not matched to a gene: 6. The germline CDR1 and CDR2 sequences are LNHNV and YYDKDF (reference sequence). The CDR3 length is 14 residues. CDR3 nucleotide sequence: TGTGCCACCAGCGCCCGGACAGGGTTCTACGAGCAGTACTTC. This codes for CATSARTGFYEQYF.

The sample holds a few counts of this clone. The V and J genes are TRBV18 and TRBJ2-7; a weak D match, TRBD2 (5 bases). CDR3 length equals 15 residues. Germline CDR1 reads KGHSH; CDR2 reads LQKENI. V lost 1 base and J 5 bases, leaving 15 bases between the germline ends. CDR3 nucleotide sequence: TGTGCCAGCTCACCACACGGGGATCCTAGTGACGAGCAGTACTTC. Its protein is CASSPHGDPSDEQYF.

This clone occurred once. The chain carries TRBV6-5 and TRBJ1-6; a possible D gene is TRBD1 (5 bases). The CDR3 has 14 residues. The V gene lost 6 bases and the J gene lost 10 bases, with 16 bases spanning the gap. The germline V gene encodes CDR1 MNHEY and CDR2 SVGAGI. The CDR3 sequence: CASRTRGFSSPLHF. As DNA, the CDR3 is TGTGCCAGCAGAACGCGGGGGTTCAGCTCACCCCTCCACTTT.

About this clone: Other nucleotide sequences in the sample specify the same CDR3. The chain has TRBV2 and TRBJ2-7; 7 bases align to TRBD1. CDR1 is SNHLY, CDR2 FYNNEI, per germline. The CDR3 contains 12 residues. With V trimmed by 6 bases and J by 2 bases, 1 base remained unmatched. The CDR3 sequence is CASRQGAYEQYF. The CDR3 bases are TGTGCCAGCAGGCAGGGGGCCTACGAGCAGTACTTC.

V is TRBV7-9 and J is TRBJ1-2, with a weak D call TRBD1 (5 bases). CDR3 length equals 14 residues. Trimming cost V 4 bases and J 2 bases, with 11 bases left between them. Per germline, CDR1 SEHNR and CDR2 FQNEAQ (reference sequence). As DNA, the CDR3 is TGTGCCAGCAGCTCCGGAAGGGGCAACTATGGCTACACCTTC. Translated, it gives CASSSGRGNYGYTF.